One sample yielded the 13 T cell receptor beta chains listed below, sequenced in a study of patients and donors after allogeneic stem cell transplantation. TCRdb ran MiXCR on the RT-PCR reads and lists one entry per CDR3 protein. This table holds roughly 230,000 distinct CDR3 sequences, roughly 14% found once. Material for sequencing was blood, either unsorted or a sorted T cell fraction (not recorded which). All receptors derive from a human donor who was either an allogeneic HSCT recipient or a stem cell or donor lymphocyte infusion donor (not recorded which). It is not recorded whose cells these are; they may come from a transplant donor.

This clonotype was detected a few times. V usage is TRBV6-5 and J usage is TRBJ2-7; TRBD1 or TRBD2 may be the D gene (5 bases each). The germline CDR1 and CDR2 sequences are MNHEY and SVGAGI. This CDR3 has 14 amino acids. V dropped 4 bases and J dropped 2 bases, with 12 bases sitting between them. Here the CDR3 reads CASSSGTRPYEQYF. The DNA for the CDR3 is TGTGCCAGCAGTTCCGGGACCCGACCCTACGAGCAGTACTTC.

This clonotype was seen many times. V gene TRBV12-3 or TRBV12-4 combines with J gene TRBJ1-1; tentative D call: TRBD1 (6 bases). This CDR3 region has 13 residues. V dropped 7 bases and J dropped 4 bases, with 13 bases sitting between them. Here the CDR3 DNA reads TGTGCCAGCAACCCCGGGGGGCTCACTGAAGCTTTCTTT. Translated, it gives CASNPGGLTEAFF.

This clonotype has ten or more counts. This chain uses TRBV20-1 with TRBJ2-1; 7 bases align to TRBD2. Germline CDR1 DFQATT, CDR2 SNEGSKA (reference sequence). This CDR3 is 17 amino acids long. With V trimmed by 0 bases and J by 3 bases, 11 bases remained unmatched. The CDR3 region has the DNA TGCAGTGCTAGAGATCTTCAACGCGGGGGTTTCTACAATGAGCAGTTCTTC. Translation gives CSARDLQRGGFYNEQFF.

This clonotype is judged medium-sized (0.01 to 0.1%). J is TRBJ2-1 and V is TRBV4-1; 15 bases fit TRBD2. The CDR3 is 18 amino acids. CDR1 and CDR2 from the germline V gene are MGHRA and YSYEKL. Trimming at V came to 0 bases and at J to 6 bases, leaving 6 bases not matched to a gene. DNA of the CDR3: TGCGCCAGCAGCCAAGAGGGACTAGCGGGAGGATTTCGCAATGAGCAGTTCTTC. It codes for CASSQEGLAGGFRNEQFF.

This clonotype was counted a few times. The CDR3: CASSLRQGPGNEQFF. As DNA, the CDR3 is TGCGCCAGCAGCCTACGACAGGGTCCCGGCAATGAGCAGTTCTTC. The chain employs TRBV5-1 and TRBJ2-1, with TRBD1 matching 7 bases. The V segment lost 4 bases and the J segment 6 bases; nucleotides outside the gene matches: 10. Germline assignment: CDR1 SGHRS and CDR2 YFSETQ. The CDR3 is 15 residues long.

CDR3 DNA: TGCAGTGCTAACCCTAGCATCGGTTACGACGAGCAGTACTTC. The encoded protein is CSANPSIGYDEQYF. The rearrangement uses TRBV20-1 and TRBJ2-7, with a weak D call TRBD2 (5 bases). This CDR3 has 14 amino acids. The V gene's germline CDR1 is DFQATT and CDR2 SNEGSKA (reference sequence). V was trimmed by 4 bases and J by 5 bases, leaving 18 bases between them.

This clonotype occurred a few times. This sequence joins TRBV4-2 and TRBJ1-2, with TRBD1 matching 9 bases. The length of the CDR3 is 14 residues. In germline, CDR1 is LGHNA, CDR2 YNFKEQ. V lost 4 bases and J lost 4; bases outside the gene matches: 4. Written as DNA, the CDR3 is TGTGCCAGCAGCCGAGAGACAGGGGGCTATGGCTACACCTTC. It yields the protein CASSRETGGYGYTF.

This clonotype was detected ten times or more. The chain is built from TRBV12-3 or TRBV12-4 and TRBJ1-4, with no clear D. This CDR3 contains 16 residues. Trimming left V 1 base short and J 7 bases short, with 16 bases between. The CDR3 spells CASSLVLGGAPEKLFF. In DNA, the CDR3 is TGTGCCAGCAGTTTAGTCCTAGGCGGAGCCCCTGAAAAACTGTTTTTT.

The chain employs TRBV6-5 and TRBJ1-1; no clear D gene. This CDR3 has 11 residues. The V gene's germline CDR1 is MNHEY and CDR2 SVGAGI. Trimming took 7 bases from V and 8 from J, leaving 11 bases between them. The CDR3, as DNA: TGTGCCAGCACCTACGGCCCGGAAGCTTTCTTT. This translates into CASTYGPEAFF.

This clonotype has just a few counts. CDR3 in amino acids: CASSGQGMAGELFF. The DNA of the CDR3 is TGTGCCAGCTCGGGACAGGGGATGGCCGGGGAGCTGTTTTTT. The gene calls are TRBV2 and TRBJ2-2; 10 bases line up with TRBD1. The CDR3 is 14 amino acids. Germline V lookup: CDR1 SNHLY, CDR2 FYNNEI. With V trimmed by 8 bases and J by 6 bases, 6 bases remained unmatched.

The chain links TRBV7-3 to TRBJ1-2; D may be TRBD1 (6 bases). Germline lookup yields CDR1 SGHTA and CDR2 FQGTGA. This CDR3 has 14 residues. V was cut by 5 bases and J by 6 bases, with 16 bases left in between. DNA for the CDR3: TGTGCCAGCAGCCTTAATAGGGGGGAGGATGGCTACACCTTC. It is translated as CASSLNRGEDGYTF. Complete variable domain (other parts from reference TRBV7-3 and TRBJ1-2): GAGVSQTPSNKVTEKGKYVELRCDPISGHTALYWYRQSLGQGPEFLIYFQGTGAADDSGLPNDRFFAVRPEGSVSTLKIQRTERGDSAVYLCASSLNRGEDGYTFGSGTRLTVV.

This clonotype was seen repeatedly, ten times or more. V and J are TRBV4-1 and TRBJ1-2, with 9 bases aligning to TRBD1. The junction had 12 bases not matched to a gene; V was cut back by 0 bases and J by 7 bases. The germline CDR1 and CDR2 sequences are MGHRA and YSYEKL. The CDR3 is made up of 17 amino acids. CDR3 amino acids: CASSQDLQGANLLGYTF. CDR3 DNA sequence: TGCGCCAGCAGCCAAGATTTACAGGGGGCGAATCTGCTTGGCTACACCTTC.

There are many counts of this clonotype. This chain uses TRBV5-1 with TRBJ2-1; TRBD1 is a possible D gene (6 bases). CDR3 size: 16 residues. The germline V gene encodes CDR1 SGHRS and CDR2 YFSETQ. The V gene lost 0 bases and the J gene lost 2 bases, with 12 bases spanning the gap. The CDR3 DNA sequence: TGCGCCAGCAGCTTGGCTTGGGGGCCCCCCTACAATGAGCAGTTCTTC. Translated, it gives CASSLAWGPPYNEQFF.